This is a list of T cell receptor beta chains from one sample in a study of regulatory T cells in long-lasting Graves disease. Each CDR3 protein is one row after TCRdb ran MiXCR on the multiplex PCR reads. The sample records roughly 300,000 distinct CDR3 sequences, 20% to 25% being singletons. The sequencing here drew on peripheral blood mononuclear cells (PBMCs), taken when the disease was refractory, from a patient treated with antithyroid drugs. These receptors all stem from a female donor with Graves disease. Each CDR3 is given with its conserved first and last residue. The D gene is left open where the match is weak. Where a row states a size, it is once, few, many or the class of an expanded clone; other rows omit it.

TRBV28,-,TRBJ1-5,few,CASVTAGDEPQHF,TGTGCCAGCGTGACTGCTGGGGACGAGCCCCAGCATTTT
TRBV19,TRBD1,TRBJ2-7,-,CASSRGRGQGVNEQYF,TGTGCCAGTAGTCGGGGGCGAGGACAGGGGGTGAACGAGCAGTACTTC
TRBV4-1,-,TRBJ2-7,-,CASSQGSRSYEQYF,TGCGCCAGCAGCCAAGGGAGTCGCTCCTACGAGCAGTACTTC
TRBV2,TRBD2,TRBJ2-1,-,CATSGTSGLDEQFF,TGTGCCACCTCCGGGACTAGCGGCTTGGATGAGCAGTTCTTC
TRBV28,-,TRBJ2-2,many,CASSFLGNLLGGELFF,TGTGCCAGCAGTTTTTTGGGGAATCTCTTGGGCGGGGAGCTGTTTTTT
TRBV20-1,-,TRBJ2-5,many,CSASWVDQETQYF,TGCAGTGCTAGCTGGGTGGACCAAGAGACCCAGTACTTC
TRBV15,-,TRBJ1-5,many,CATSRDGAGWINQPQHF,TGTGCCACCAGCAGAGATGGGGCAGGCTGGATCAATCAGCCCCAGCATTTT
TRBV6-1,-,TRBJ2-7,-,CASRVQGTTTYEQYF,TGTGCCAGCAGGGTACAGGGAACAACGACCTACGAGCAGTACTTC
TRBV20-1,TRBD1,TRBJ2-5,few,CSLKRSGQDQETQYF,TGCAGCCTAAAACGTTCGGGACAGGACCAAGAGACCCAGTACTTC
TRBV28,-,TRBJ1-1,many,CAIQGNTEAFF,TGTGCCATCCAGGGGAACACTGAAGCTTTCTTT
TRBV6-5,-,TRBJ2-5,many,CASSYIPLRRDFALSWTQYF,TGTGCCAGCAGTTACATACCACTGCGCCGGGACTTTGCCCTAAGTTGGACCCAGTACTTC
TRBV29-1,-,TRBJ1-2,many,CSVDRTGGGYTF,TGCAGCGTTGATAGGACCGGAGGTGGCTACACCTTC
TRBV7-6,-,TRBJ2-7,-,CASSSDDSYGYEQYF,TGTGCCAGCAGCTCAGACGATTCATACGGCTACGAGCAGTACTTC
TRBV2,-,TRBJ2-2,many,CASSRTGTTGELFF,TGTGCCAGCAGCAGAACAGGGACCACCGGGGAGCTGTTTTTT
TRBV7-9,-,TRBJ2-7,-,CASSFPGAPYEQYF,TGTGCCAGCAGCTTTCCCGGGGCCCCCTACGAGCAGTACTTC
TRBV29-1,-,TRBJ1-1,many,CSVVGGRWGTEAFF,TGCAGCGTTGTTGGGGGGCGCTGGGGCACTGAAGCTTTCTTT
TRBV6-5,-,TRBJ1-5,many,CASSYEDSNQPQHF,TGTGCCAGCAGTTACGAAGACAGCAATCAGCCCCAGCATTTT
TRBV12-3/TRBV12-4,-,TRBJ2-7,many,CASSPGHLTYEQYF,TGTGCCAGCAGTCCGGGACATCTCACCTACGAGCAGTACTTC
TRBV12-3/TRBV12-4,-,TRBJ1-4,many,CASSLAWGEKLFF,TGTGCCAGCAGTTTAGCCTGGGGTGAAAAACTGTTTTTT
TRBV29-1,-,TRBJ2-4,once,CSVRVQNIQCF,TGCAGCGTCCGGGTTCAAAACATTCAGTGCTTC
TRBV28,TRBD2,TRBJ2-2,many,CASKLAGVGANTGELFF,TGTGCCAGCAAACTAGCGGGAGTCGGCGCGAACACCGGGGAGCTGTTTTTT
TRBV27,-,TRBJ2-3,few,CASSPQGRWGITDTQYF,TGTGCCAGCAGTCCCCAAGGCCGGTGGGGAATCACAGATACGCAGTATTTT
TRBV7-2,-,TRBJ1-5,-,CTSSLGSATNQPQHF,TGTACCAGCAGCTTAGGCAGCGCCACCAATCAGCCCCAGCATTTT
TRBV2,-,TRBJ1-2,many,CASSEPGGNYGYTF,TGTGCCAGCAGTGAACCCGGCGGTAACTATGGCTACACCTTC
TRBV20-1,-,TRBJ2-7,-,CSAATPGAAYEQYF,TGCAGTGCTGCCACTCCGGGCGCCGCCTACGAGCAGTACTTC
TRBV3-1,-,TRBJ1-1,-,CASGQFSRKNTEAFF,TGTGCCAGCGGCCAATTTTCACGGAAGAACACTGAAGCTTTCTTT
TRBV7-2,-,TRBJ2-5,many,CASSLEGWETQYF,TGTGCCAGCAGCTTGGAGGGCTGGGAGACCCAGTACTTC
TRBV20-1,-,TRBJ1-6,many,CSATLGRDNSPLHF,TGCAGTGCTACCCTGGGCAGGGATAATTCACCCCTCCACTTT
TRBV2,TRBD1,TRBJ1-1,many,CARSGTVNTEAFF,TGTGCCAGATCCGGGACAGTGAACACTGAAGCTTTCTTT
TRBV6-1,-,TRBJ2-7,-,CASNPGWNYEQYF,TGTGCCAGCAATCCGGGTTGGAATTACGAGCAGTACTTC
TRBV6-1,-,TRBJ1-5,few,CASSDRYQPQHF,TGTGCCAGCAGCGATCGGTATCAGCCCCAGCATTTT
TRBV4-3,TRBD2,TRBJ2-7,few,CASSPLAGASYEQYF,TGCGCCAGCAGCCCATTAGCGGGAGCCTCCTACGAGCAGTACTTC
TRBV10-3,-,TRBJ1-6,few,CAISDGVGSPLHF,TGTGCCATCAGTGACGGGGTTGGATCACCCCTCCACTTT
TRBV7-9,-,TRBJ1-2,few,CASGGGYTF,TGTGCCAGCGGGGGGGGCTACACCTTC
TRBV12-3/TRBV12-4,-,TRBJ2-5,many,CASSLVEGVETQYF,TGTGCCAGCAGTTTGGTGGAGGGAGTAGAGACCCAGTACTTC
TRBV4-3,-,TRBJ2-1,few,CASSQELGPTGTGDNEQFF,TGCGCCAGCAGCCAAGAGTTGGGACCCACAGGGACTGGGGACAATGAGCAGTTCTTC
TRBV7-8,-,TRBJ2-5,few,CASSLLVQETQYF,TGTGCCAGCAGCTTATTGGTCCAAGAGACCCAGTACTTC
TRBV12-3/TRBV12-4,TRBD1,TRBJ1-1,many,CASSLSGGAEAFF,TGTGCCAGCAGTTTGTCAGGGGGCGCGGAAGCTTTCTTT
TRBV7-3,-,TRBJ2-7,few,CASSLDGPSYEQYF,TGTGCCAGCAGCTTAGACGGGCCCTCCTACGAGCAGTACTTC
TRBV7-2,-,TRBJ1-2,many,CASQELNHYGYTF,TGTGCCAGCCAGGAGTTAAACCACTATGGCTACACCTTC